These 23 T cell receptor beta chains share one sample of origin, sequenced in a study of a mutant IDH1 vaccine in newly diagnosed glioma. TCRdb's table, derived via immunoSEQ multiplex PCR, lists solely in-frame clones and lacks some. The repertoire consists of some 59,000 clones, with about 91% occurring once and the leading ten covering 1.9%. Time point here: week 11, during vaccination. Each dose delivered 300 ug of mutant IDH1 20-mer peptide subcutaneously with imiquimod. Their target antigens are unknown. The source material was PBMCs, sampled from a glioma patient whose treatment included an IDH1 peptide vaccine. The receptors originated from a man aged 35 to 55 with glioma.

CDR3 sequence (DNA): TGTGCCAGCAGTCACAACAGGGAGACCCAGTACTTC. Translated: CASSHNRETQYF. The chain recombines TRBV6-6 with TRBJ2-5; D is possibly TRBD1 (5 bases). Germline V gene sequence: CDR1 MNHNY, CDR2 SVGAGI (reference sequence). This CDR3 is 12 amino acids long. V lost 5 bases to trimming and J lost 5 bases, with 9 bases between them.

The rearrangement uses TRBV6-4 and TRBJ2-1, with D possibly called TRBD1 or TRBD2 (5 bases each). The length of the CDR3 is 13 residues. Trimming left V 6 bases short and J 8 bases short, with 14 bases between. The germline V gene has CDR1 MRHNA and CDR2 SNTAGT. This CDR3 reads CASRQSGTDEQFF. The CDR3 bases are TGTGCCAGCAGACAGTCAGGGACGGATGAGCAGTTCTTC.

J is TRBJ2-3 and V is TRBV6-5; D not certain. CDR1 and CDR2 from the germline V gene are MNHEY and SVGAGI. Trimming left V 5 bases short and J 4 bases short, with 10 bases between. The CDR3 loop spans 13 amino acids. CDR3 protein: CASSPAVADTQYF. As DNA, the CDR3 is TGTGCCAGCAGTCCCGCTGTCGCAGATACGCAGTATTTT.

For this clone: An end of the junction differs from the germline gene, which may be a read error. V gene TRBV4-2 combines with J gene TRBJ2-5, with D maybe TRBD2 (5 bases). Looked up from germline, CDR1 is LGHNA and CDR2 is YNFKEQ. This CDR3 has 15 residues. CDR3 sequence: CASSPRDGLGENQYF. The CDR3 DNA is TGTGCCAGCAGCCCCCGTGATGGACTTGGGGAGAACCAGTACTTC.

The chain joins TRBV12-1 to TRBJ2-7; TRBD1 is the table's D call and was not checked against the DNA. TRBV12-1 is annotated as a pseudogene. The CDR3 has 15 amino acids. CDR3 nucleotide sequence: TGTGCCAGCAGCTTTGGGGGCACCCCTGGCCACGAGCAGTACGTC. It specifies CASSFGGTPGHEQYV.

Here the CDR3 DNA reads TGCGCCAGCACGGGACTAGCGGGAGGGCCGGGAAATGAGCAGTTCTTC. This codes for CASTGLAGGPGNEQFF. This sequence joins TRBV10-1 and TRBJ2-1; 16 nucleotides agree with TRBD2. This CDR3 has 16 residues. V shed 7 bases, J shed 7 bases, and the junction held 7 bases outside the gene matches. Germline-derived CDR1 and CDR2 are WNHNN and SYGVQD (reference sequence).

The rearrangement joins TRBV25-1 to TRBJ1-1; no definite D call. In germline, CDR1 is MGHDK, CDR2 SYGVNS. CDR3 length equals 14 residues. V dropped 3 bases and J dropped 4 bases, with 12 bases sitting between them. CDR3 in DNA: TGTGCCAGCAGTGATTCACAAAGGGCCACTGAAGCTTTCTTT. Amino acids: CASSDSQRATEAFF.

The chain combines TRBV30 with TRBJ1-6; D not resolved. Germline V gene sequence: CDR1 GTSNPN, CDR2 SVGIG (reference sequence). The CDR3 has 13 amino acids. V lost 3 bases and J 9 bases, leaving 12 bases between the germline ends. The CDR3 sequence is CAWRRRSGSPLHF. The CDR3 DNA reads as TGTGCCTGGAGAAGGAGAAGTGGTTCACCCCTCCACTTT. Using reference TRBV30 and TRBJ1-6 for the parts outside the CDR3, the full variable domain is SQTIHQWPATLVQPVGSPLSLECTVEGTSNPNLYWYRQAAGRGLQLLFYSVGIGQISSEVPQNLSASRPQDRQFILSSKKLLLSDSGFYLCAWRRRSGSPLHFGNGTRLTVT.

V usage is TRBV14 and J usage is TRBJ2-7, with 9 bases fitting TRBD1. Germline CDR1 is SGHDN and CDR2 is FVKESK. The CDR3 runs 15 residues. The V segment lost 6 bases and the J segment 2 bases; nucleotides outside the gene matches: 8. CDR3 DNA sequence: TGTGCCAGCAGACGAGGACAGGGGAGTACCTACGAGCAGTACTTC. Translating it yields CASRRGQGSTYEQYF.

In its sample, this clone was seen a few times. The V gene is TRBV6-4, the J gene TRBJ2-1; 10 bases map to TRBD2. The CDR3 is 15 amino acids. Germline V gene data show CDR1 as MRHNA and CDR2 as SNTAGT. Trimming cost V 3 bases and J 1 base; bases outside gene matches: 0. CDR3 protein: CASSELAGSYNEQFF. CDR3 bases: TGTGCCAGCAGTGAACTAGCGGGGTCCTACAATGAGCAGTTCTTC.

The gene calls are TRBV28 and TRBJ2-1; 8 bases agree with TRBD2. V lost 5 bases to trimming and J lost 6 bases; unmatched junction nucleotides: 6. The CDR3 runs to 14 residues. Per the germline V gene, CDR1 is MDHEN and CDR2 is SYDVKM. As DNA, the CDR3 is TGTGCCAGCAGTCCCTCGACTAGCGTCAATGAGCAGTTCTTC. Protein sequence: CASSPSTSVNEQFF. The whole variable domain, filled in from reference TRBV28 and TRBJ2-1, reads DVKVTQSSRYLVKRTGEKVFLECVQDMDHENMFWYRQDPGLGLRLIYFSYDVKMKEKGDIPEGYSVSREKKERFSLILESASTNQTSMYLCASSPSTSVNEQFFGPGTRLTVL.

V gene TRBV19 combines with J gene TRBJ2-3; unclear D gene. Germline CDR1 is LNHDA and CDR2 is SQIVND (reference sequence). The CDR3 runs to 14 residues. V shed 4 bases and J shed 4 bases, with 12 bases lying between them. CDR3 in DNA: TGTGCCAGTAGTAGGTCGAGACCGGCAGATACGCAGTATTTT. It translates to CASSRSRPADTQYF. The whole variable domain, filled in from reference TRBV19 and TRBJ2-3, reads DGGITQSPKYLFRKEGQNVTLSCEQNLNHDAMYWYRQDPGQGLRLIYYSQIVNDFQKGDIAEGYSVSREKKESFPLTVTSAQKNPTAFYLCASSRSRPADTQYFGPGTRLTVL.

The chain joins TRBV6-4 to TRBJ2-1; TRBD1 is a possible D gene (5 bases). Germline lookup yields CDR1 MRHNA and CDR2 SNTAGT. Trimming took 0 bases from V and 5 from J, leaving 5 bases between them. The CDR3 totals 13 residues. The CDR3 here is CASSDSDNNEQFF. CDR3 nucleotide sequence: TGTGCCAGCAGTGACTCGGACAACAATGAGCAGTTCTTC.

The gene calls are TRBV10-3 and TRBJ2-1, with a tentative D call TRBD2 (6 bases). CDR3 length equals 13 residues. Germline V gene lookup returns CDR1 ENHRY and CDR2 SYGVKD. Trimming removed 5 bases from V and 4 bases from J, with 9 bases in between. The CDR3 nucleotides read TGTGCCATCAGTCGACTAGATTACAATGAGCAGTTCTTC. This gives the protein CAISRLDYNEQFF.

This chain joins TRBV5-1 and TRBJ2-5; 10 bases are a match to TRBD2. Gene TRBJ2-7 matches the end of the DNA better, so the J call may be wrong. This CDR3 region has 14 residues. Per the germline V gene, CDR1 is SGHRS and CDR2 is YFSETQ. The CDR3 DNA reads TGCGCCAGCAGTCCTAGCGGGAGCTCCTACGAGCAGTACTTC. Its translation is CASSPSGSSYEQYF.

J is TRBJ1-2 and V is TRBV27; D is possibly TRBD1 (5 bases). V was clipped by 3 bases and J by 7 bases, with 12 bases between them. The CDR3 sequence is 13 residues long. In germline, CDR1 is MNHEY, CDR2 SMNVEV (reference sequence). The CDR3 DNA sequence: TGTGCCAGCAGTTTCCGGCAGGGCGGTGGCTACACCTTC. As protein: CASSFRQGGGYTF.

This chain joins TRBV5-1 and TRBJ2-7; TRBD1 matches at 7 bases. The CDR3 has 14 amino acids. Germline CDR1 reads SGHRS; CDR2 reads YFSETQ. V gave up 3 bases and J gave up 5 bases; unmatched junction bases: 8. The CDR3 spells CASSWTGIKNEQYF. Here the CDR3 DNA reads TGCGCCAGCAGCTGGACAGGAATCAAAAACGAGCAGTACTTC. Supplemented by reference TRBV5-1 and TRBJ2-7, the full variable domain reads KAGVTQTPRYLIKTRGQQVTLSCSPISGHRSVSWYQQTPGQGLQFLFEYFSETQRNKGNFPGRFSGRQFSNSRSEMNVSTLELGDSALYLCASSWTGIKNEQYFGPGTRLTVT.

The gene calls are TRBV5-1 and TRBJ2-3; 7 nucleotides match TRBD2. This CDR3 contains 16 residues. V gave up 3 bases and J gave up 0 bases; unmatched junction bases: 7. Germline CDR1 reads SGHRS; CDR2 reads YFSETQ. CDR3 DNA: TGCGCCAGCAGCTATTCCGGGGGGACTAGCACAGATACGCAGTATTTT. Translated: CASSYSGGTSTDTQYF. Full variable domain (missing parts from reference TRBV5-1 and TRBJ2-3): KAGVTQTPRYLIKTRGQQVTLSCSPISGHRSVSWYQQTPGQGLQFLFEYFSETQRNKGNFPGRFSGRQFSNSRSEMNVSTLELGDSALYLCASSYSGGTSTDTQYFGPGTRLTVL.

The chain employs TRBV7-9 and TRBJ2-7; 7 bases fit TRBD1. CDR3 length: 12 residues. Germline lookup yields CDR1 SEHNR and CDR2 FQNEAQ (reference sequence). The V and J ends lost 5 bases and 6 bases, in that order; junction bases with no gene match: 4. The CDR3 protein is CASSAPGGEQYF. The CDR3 DNA sequence: TGTGCCAGCAGCGCCCCAGGGGGCGAGCAGTACTTC.

The J gene is TRBJ1-1, the V gene TRBV18, with D unresolved. V was trimmed by 2 bases and J by 0 bases, leaving 7 bases between them. This CDR3 comprises 14 residues. CDR1 and CDR2 from the germline V gene are KGHSH and LQKENI. The CDR3: CASSPSGVNTEAFF. The CDR3 DNA is TGTGCCAGCTCACCATCCGGGGTGAACACTGAAGCTTTCTTT. The full variable domain, in which reference TRBV18 and TRBJ1-1 provide the parts outside the CDR3, is NAGVMQNPRHLVRRRGQEARLRCSPMKGHSHVYWYRQLPEEGLKFMVYLQKENIIDESGMPKERFSAEFPKEGPSILRIQQVVRGDSAAYFCASSPSGVNTEAFFGQGTRLTVV.

The J gene is TRBJ2-6, the V gene TRBV19; possibly TRBD2 for D (6 bases). Deletions cut 6 bases from V and 0 bases from J, with 12 bases between. This CDR3 contains 16 residues. CDR1 is LNHDA and CDR2 is SQIVND in the germline V gene (reference sequence). CDR3 nucleotides: TGTGCCAGTAGCATTAGCGGTAGCTCTGGGGCCAACGTCCTGACTTTC. Its protein is CASSISGSSGANVLTF.

This clone is a singleton in its sample. The chain is built from TRBV6-6 and TRBJ2-1, with 10 bases aligning to TRBD1. The CDR3 is made up of 14 amino acids. Trimming at V came to 7 bases and at J to 9 bases, leaving 9 bases not matched to a gene. Per germline, CDR1 MNHNY and CDR2 SVGAGI (reference sequence). The CDR3 region is CASIRDRGSGEQFF. The CDR3 nucleotides are TGTGCCAGCATAAGGGACAGGGGTTCTGGTGAGCAGTTCTTC.

The V call is TRBV29-1, the J call TRBJ1-5, with TRBD1 matching 7 bases. There are 14 residues in the CDR3. CDR1 and CDR2 (germline): SQVTM, ANQGSEA. J gave up 7 bases and V 4 bases, and 10 bases lay outside the gene matches. CDR3 sequence: CSVATGDVRQPQHF. CDR3 sequence (DNA): TGCAGCGTTGCCACAGGGGATGTGAGGCAGCCCCAGCATTTT.